The 8 T cell receptor beta chains below were found in one sample sequenced in a study of shared clonotypes between healthy human individuals (TCRdb year 2020). The method was the immunoSEQ multiplex PCR assay. TCRdb provides this immuneACCESS table in a form limited to in-frame rearrangements. Some clones are lacking; in checked studies, under half of them reflect an unresolved V gene, and why the rest are absent is not known. This sample is represented by around 1,100,000 clones; 60% to 85% of them were singletons. The biggest ten clones account for 0.89% of the sample. The material sequenced was memory CD4+ T cells from PBMCs. What this sample's cell subset or site label stands for: CD45RA-negative fraction. The receptors were gathered from a man between 18 and 29 years old in good health. Some clones in this sample may be carry-over from other donors' samples.

This sequence joins TRBV2 and TRBJ1-5; D gene unclear. Germline CDR1 and CDR2: SNHLY and FYNNEI. Trimming cost V 6 bases and J 7 bases, with 16 bases left between them. There are 14 residues in the CDR3. The CDR3 sequence is CASSTPNFLQPQHF. The CDR3, as DNA: TGTGCCAGCAGCACGCCGAATTTTCTACAGCCCCAGCATTTT.

The chain recombines TRBV9 with TRBJ2-7; 8 bases match TRBD1. This CDR3 contains 14 residues. After removal of 2 bases from V and 4 bases from J, the junction contained 5 bases not matched to a gene. Germline CDR1 reads SGDLS; CDR2 reads YYNGEE. DNA of the CDR3: TGTGCCAGCAGCGTCCTCGGACAGGGTTACGAGCAGTACTTC. This sequence encodes CASSVLGQGYEQYF.

V is TRBV19 and J is TRBJ1-1; D unclear. With 5 bases removed from V and 5 bases from J, the gap between germline ends came to 15 bases. The CDR3 totals 14 residues. CDR1 is LNHDA, CDR2 SQIVND, per germline (reference sequence). Here the CDR3 reads CASSASTVGTEAFF. The CDR3 nucleotides read TGTGCCAGTAGTGCGTCGACTGTAGGGACTGAAGCTTTCTTT.

The V gene is TRBV28, the J gene TRBJ1-5; D is ambiguous. The CDR3 totals 17 residues. The V gene's germline CDR1 is MDHEN and CDR2 SYDVKM. Trimming took 2 bases from V and 2 from J, leaving 16 bases between them. The CDR3 sequence is CASSLPYTGRRNQPQHF. The CDR3 DNA is TGTGCCAGCAGTTTACCCTATACCGGGAGACGCAATCAGCCCCAGCATTTT.

This rearrangement joins TRBV7-9 to TRBJ2-5, with 8 bases aligning to TRBD2. The CDR3 length is 16 residues. The V segment lost 1 base and the J segment 2 bases; nucleotides outside the gene matches: 6. CDR1 is SEHNR and CDR2 is FQNEAQ in the germline V gene (reference sequence). CDR3 amino acids: CASSLGSGRGQETQYF. For the CDR3, the DNA is TGTGCCAGCAGCTTAGGATCCGGGAGGGGTCAAGAGACCCAGTACTTC.

The chain is built from TRBV5-1 and TRBJ2-1, with unresolved D. Trimming stripped 4 bases from V and 5 bases from J, with 16 bases between. Germline CDR1 reads SGHRS; CDR2 reads YFSETQ. This CDR3 is built from 15 residues. The CDR3 DNA follows: TGCGCCAGCAGCAAGGAAACTACTATTAACAATGAGCAGTTCTTC. This translates into CASSKETTINNEQFF.

J is TRBJ2-2 and V is TRBV29-1; possibly TRBD2 for D (5 bases). This CDR3 comprises 14 residues. V was cut by 5 bases and J by 5 bases, with 15 bases left in between. The germline CDR1 and CDR2 sequences are SQVTM and ANQGSEA. This chain's CDR3 is CSVSSLPGTGELFF. CDR3 in DNA: TGCAGCGTTAGCAGTCTACCGGGGACCGGGGAGCTGTTTTTT.

This chain joins TRBV28 and TRBJ1-2; possibly TRBD1 for D (5 bases). Trimming removed 11 bases from V and 1 base from J, with 14 bases in between. This CDR3 is built from 13 residues. CDR1 and CDR2 (germline): MDHEN, SYDVKM. The CDR3 protein is CALGLGVNYGYTF. As DNA, the CDR3 is TGTGCCTTGGGTCTGGGGGTTAACTATGGCTACACCTTC.